This T cell receptor beta chain was retrieved from a study of identical twins. A template switching step contributed a universal primer site, while unique molecular identifiers were present in the cDNA. A single record per CDR3 protein comes from TCRdb applying MiXCR to the 5' RACE reads. The data hold under 300,000 distinct CDR3 sequences, with about 8.9% observed a single time. Between the trimmed V and J ends, which lost 3 bases and 12 bases, there was a span of 20 bases. The CDR3 is made up of 15 amino acids. The germline CDR1 and CDR2 sequences are KGHSH and LQKENI. These data were likewise used in another study, on yellow fever vaccine responses in identical twins.

The chain has TRBV18 and TRBJ1-4, with D uncertain. The sequencing input was CD8+ T cells sorted from blood. This clonotype was obtained from a young woman in good health. The chain's CDR3 is CASSPSSGVSGELFF. The DNA for the CDR3 is TGTGCCAGCTCACCGAGTTCAGGAGTTAGTGGCGAACTGTTTTTT.